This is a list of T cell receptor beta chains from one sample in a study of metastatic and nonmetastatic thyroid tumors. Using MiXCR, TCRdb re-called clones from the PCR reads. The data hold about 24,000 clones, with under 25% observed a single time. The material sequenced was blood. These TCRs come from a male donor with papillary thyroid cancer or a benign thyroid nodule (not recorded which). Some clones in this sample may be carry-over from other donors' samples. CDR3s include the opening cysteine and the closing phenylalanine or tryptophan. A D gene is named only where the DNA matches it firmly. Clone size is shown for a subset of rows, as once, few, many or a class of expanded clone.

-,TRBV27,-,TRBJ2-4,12,CASSPPRGIQYF,TGTGCCAGCAGTCCCCCCCGGGGCATTCAGTACTTC
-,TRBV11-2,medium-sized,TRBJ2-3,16,CASSTLDRTSTDTQYF,TGTGCCAGCAGCACCCTCGACAGAACTAGCACAGATACGCAGTATTTT
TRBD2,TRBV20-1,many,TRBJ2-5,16,CSARGTLAVTQETQYF,TGCAGTGCTAGAGGGACGCTAGCGGTAACCCAAGAGACCCAGTACTTC
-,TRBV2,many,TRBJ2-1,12,CATDYRRNEQFF,TGTGCGACGGACTACCGCCGCAATGAGCAGTTCTTC
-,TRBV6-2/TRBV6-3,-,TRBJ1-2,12,CASGRQPYGYTF,TGTGCCAGCGGGAGACAACCCTATGGCTACACCTTC
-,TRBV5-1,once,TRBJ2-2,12,CASSEPPGELFF,TGCGCCAGCAGTGAGCCCCCCGGGGAGCTGTTTTTT
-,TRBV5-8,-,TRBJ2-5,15,CASSLDPGQGETQYF,TGTGCCAGCAGCTTAGACCCGGGGCAGGGTGAGACACAGTACTTC
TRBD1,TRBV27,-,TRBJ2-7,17,CASSAGSGTGDSYEQYF,TGTGCCAGCAGTGCCGGGTCTGGGACAGGGGACTCCTACGAGCAGTACTTC
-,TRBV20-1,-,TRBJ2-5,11,CTGTLEEAKYF,TGCACCGGGACACTTGAAGAGGCCAAGTACTTC
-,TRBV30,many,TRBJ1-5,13,CAWSWKGVQPQHF,TGTGCCTGGAGTTGGAAAGGGGTCCAGCCCCAGCATTTT
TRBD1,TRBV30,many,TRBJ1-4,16,CAWSVIPGQGGEKLFF,TGTGCCTGGAGTGTAATACCCGGACAGGGAGGTGAAAAACTGTTTTTT
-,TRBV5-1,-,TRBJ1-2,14,CASSLEQARYGYTF,TGCGCCAGCAGCTTGGAACAGGCCCGCTATGGCTACACCTTC
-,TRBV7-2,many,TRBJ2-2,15,CASSWATTNTGELFF,TGTGCCAGCAGCTGGGCGACAACGAACACCGGGGAGCTGTTTTTT
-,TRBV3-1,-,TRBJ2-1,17,CASSQGRLWGGIREQFF,TGTGCCAGCAGCCAAGGGAGACTATGGGGAGGTATTCGTGAGCAGTTCTTC
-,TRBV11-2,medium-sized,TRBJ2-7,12,CASSWASHEQYF,TGTGCCAGCAGCTGGGCGAGCCACGAGCAGTACTTC
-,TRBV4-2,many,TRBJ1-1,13,CASSLTGNTEAFF,TGTGCCAGCAGCCTCACTGGGAACACTGAAGCTTTCTTT
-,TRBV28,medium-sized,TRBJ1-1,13,CASTSVESTEAFF,TGTGCCAGCACCTCGGTAGAGAGCACTGAAGCTTTCTTT
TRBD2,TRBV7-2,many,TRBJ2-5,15,CASTATSGVQETQYF,TGTGCCAGCACCGCGACTAGCGGGGTACAAGAGACCCAGTACTTC
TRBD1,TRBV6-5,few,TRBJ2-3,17,CASSYSWDRGFTDTQYF,TGTGCCAGCAGTTACTCGTGGGACAGGGGATTCACAGATACGCAGTATTTT
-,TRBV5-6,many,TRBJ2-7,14,CASSRGGSTYEQYF,TGTGCCAGCAGCCGAGGGGGAAGTACCTACGAGCAGTACTTC
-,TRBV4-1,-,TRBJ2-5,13,CASSQTSGERIFF,TGCGCCAGCAGCCAAACTTCCGGGGAGCGTATCTTCTTC
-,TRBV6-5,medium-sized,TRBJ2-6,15,CASSYGASGANVLTF,TGTGCCAGCAGTTACGGAGCCTCTGGGGCCAACGTCCTGACTTTC
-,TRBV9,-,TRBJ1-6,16,CASSADGTPNNSPLHF,TGTGCCAGCAGCGCCGACGGGACGCCTAATAATTCACCCCTCCACTTT
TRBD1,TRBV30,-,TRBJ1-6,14,CAWTLGQGGSPLHF,TGTGCCTGGACCCTAGGACAGGGGGGATCACCCCTCCACTTT
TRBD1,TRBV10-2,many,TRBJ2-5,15,CASSDGTGPWETQYF,TGCGCCAGCAGTGATGGGACAGGGCCGTGGGAGACCCAGTACTTC
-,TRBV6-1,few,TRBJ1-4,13,CASIPHWGEKLFF,TGTGCCAGCATACCCCACTGGGGGGAAAAACTGTTTTTT
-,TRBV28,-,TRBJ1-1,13,CASSLQSNTEALF,TGTGCCAGCAGTTTACAGTCGAACACTGAAGCTCTCTTT
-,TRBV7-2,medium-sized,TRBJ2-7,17,CASSPIPRAESSYEQYF,TGTGCCAGCAGCCCGATTCCCCGGGCGGAAAGCTCCTACGAGCAGTACTTC
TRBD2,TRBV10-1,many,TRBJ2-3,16,CASSTSGRASTDTQYF,TGCGCCAGCTCGACTAGCGGGAGGGCTAGCACAGATACGCAGTATTTT
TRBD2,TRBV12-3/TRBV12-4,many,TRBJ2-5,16,CASSSTSGRAGETQYF,TGTGCCAGCAGTTCGACTAGCGGGAGGGCAGGAGAGACCCAGTACTTC
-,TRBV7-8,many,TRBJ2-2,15,CASSFSTTNTGELFF,TGTGCCAGCAGCTTTTCGACTACGAACACCGGGGAGCTGTTTTTT
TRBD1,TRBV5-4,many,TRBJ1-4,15,CASSSTGATNEKLFF,TGTGCCAGCAGCTCCACAGGGGCAACTAATGAAAAACTGTTTTTT
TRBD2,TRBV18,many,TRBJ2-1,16,CASSLRLAGEYNEQFF,TGTGCCAGCTCACTCCGACTAGCGGGAGAGTACAATGAGCAGTTCTTC
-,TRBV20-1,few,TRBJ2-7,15,CSAKGGGTTSYEQYF,TGCAGTGCTAAGGGAGGGGGCACCACCTCCTACGAGCAGTACTTC
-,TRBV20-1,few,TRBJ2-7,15,CSASPTGYRPYEQYF,TGCAGTGCTAGTCCAACAGGGTATCGCCCCTACGAGCAGTACTTC
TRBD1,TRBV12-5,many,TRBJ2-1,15,CASGSRDRAYNEQFF,TGTGCTAGTGGTTCCCGGGACAGGGCCTACAATGAGCAGTTCTTC
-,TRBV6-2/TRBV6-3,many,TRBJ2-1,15,CASRTWGQAADEQFF,TGTGCCAGCAGGACGTGGGGACAAGCCGCGGATGAGCAGTTCTTC
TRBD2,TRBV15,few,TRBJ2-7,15,CATSRVASGRDEQYF,TGTGCCACCAGCAGAGTGGCTAGCGGGAGGGACGAGCAGTACTTC
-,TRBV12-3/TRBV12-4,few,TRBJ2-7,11,CASSRLYEQYF,TGTGCCAGCAGTCGCCTCTACGAGCAGTACTTC
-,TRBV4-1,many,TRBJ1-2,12,CASSHILGGYTF,TGCGCCAGCAGCCACATTCTGGGGGGCTACACCTTC
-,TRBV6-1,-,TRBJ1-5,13,CASSEGPNQPQHF,TGTGCCAGCAGTGAGGGCCCAAATCAGCCCCAGCATTTT
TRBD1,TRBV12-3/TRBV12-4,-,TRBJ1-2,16,CASSLDYGTGPGGYTF,TGTGCCAGCAGTTTAGACTATGGGACAGGCCCTGGTGGCTACACCTTC
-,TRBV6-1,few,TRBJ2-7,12,CASRGATYEQYF,TGTGCCAGCAGGGGAGCCACCTACGAGCAGTACTTC
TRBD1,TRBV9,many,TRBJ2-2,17,CASSAFQGALSTGELFF,TGTGCCAGCAGCGCCTTTCAGGGGGCGCTGAGCACCGGGGAGCTGTTTTTT
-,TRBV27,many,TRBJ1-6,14,CASSLRGGNSPLHF,TGTGCCAGCAGTTTAAGGGGGGGTAATTCACCCCTCCACTTT
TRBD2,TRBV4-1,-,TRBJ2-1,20,CASSHPKVLAGVKRSDQQFF,TGCGCCAGCAGCCACCCAAAAGTACTAGCGGGAGTCAAGAGGTCTGATCAGCAGTTCTTC